The 19 T cell receptor beta chains below were found in one sample sequenced in a study of beta chain features in type 1 diabetes. Since all of the isolated RNA was reverse transcribed, expressed TCRB transcripts were what got sequenced. Method: immunoSEQ multiplex PCR; TCRdb's copy keeps in-frame clones and lacks some. The data contain about half a million clones, about 30% of them seen just once; the ten biggest clones take up almost 0.065%. Sequencing was performed on naive CD4+ T cells from blood. Every receptor here comes from a man aged 18 to 30 in good health.

This clone has a handful of counts. The rearrangement joins TRBV5-1 to TRBJ2-2, with a possible D match to TRBD1 (6 bases). CDR3 length: 15 amino acids. Germline-derived CDR1 and CDR2 are SGHRS and YFSETQ. Deletions cut 3 bases from V and 1 base from J, with 10 bases between. CDR3: CASSSQGQNTGELFF. The CDR3, as DNA: TGCGCCAGCAGCTCACAGGGACAGAACACCGGGGAGCTGTTTTTT.

The V gene is TRBV4-2, the J gene TRBJ1-2; TRBD1 agrees at 7 bases. The junction had 7 bases not matched to a gene; V was cut back by 5 bases and J by 7 bases. Germline values: CDR1 LGHNA, CDR2 YNFKEQ. The CDR3 runs 13 residues. CDR3 bases: TGTGCCAGCAGCTTCCGACAGGGTGGTGGCTACACCTTC. Translating gives CASSFRQGGGYTF.

This chain connects TRBV10-3 to TRBJ2-3; 9 bases are a match to TRBD2. Per the germline V gene, CDR1 is ENHRY and CDR2 is SYGVKD. V trimming: 8 bases; J trimming: 5 bases; junction bases outside the gene matches: 8. There are 14 residues in the CDR3. The CDR3 is CAIAWREGEDTQYF. CDR3 in DNA: TGTGCCATCGCTTGGCGGGAGGGAGAAGATACGCAGTATTTT.

V usage is TRBV7-2 and J usage is TRBJ2-3; TRBD1 might be the D (6 bases). The length of the CDR3 is 15 residues. Trimming cost V 4 bases and J 5 bases, with 16 bases left between them. Per the germline V gene, CDR1 is SGHTA and CDR2 is FQGNSA. This chain's CDR3 is CASSSKTGDGDTQYF. CDR3 nucleotides: TGTGCCAGCAGCTCCAAGACAGGTGACGGAGATACGCAGTATTTT.

There are a few counts of this clone. The rearrangement uses TRBV5-1 and TRBJ2-1; TRBD1 matches 10 bases. Germline-derived CDR1 and CDR2 are SGHRS and YFSETQ. The CDR3 length is 16 residues. After removal of 4 bases from V and 8 bases from J, the junction contained 12 bases not matched to a gene. The CDR3 region is CASSQGAGTGAHEQFF. CDR3 coding DNA: TGCGCCAGCAGCCAGGGTGCCGGGACAGGGGCTCATGAGCAGTTCTTC.

V and J are TRBV6-6 and TRBJ1-3, with 8 bases identical to TRBD1. V shed 6 bases, J shed 2 bases, and the junction held 3 bases outside the gene matches. The CDR3 is 14 residues long. In germline, CDR1 is MNHNY, CDR2 SVGAGI (reference sequence). CDR3 DNA sequence: TGTGCCAGCAGCACGACAGGGGCTGGAAACACCATATATTTT. As protein: CASSTTGAGNTIYF.

On this clone: At the DNA level, this CDR3 is encoded by other sequences in the same sample as well. This rearrangement joins TRBV6-6 to TRBJ1-5; 10 bases are shared with TRBD1. CDR1 and CDR2 (germline): MNHNY, SVGAGI (reference sequence). V trimming: 4 bases; J trimming: 4 bases; junction bases outside the gene matches: 1. The CDR3 has 14 amino acids. The CDR3 loop is CASSLGQGNQPQHF. The CDR3 DNA follows: TGTGCCAGCAGTTTGGGACAGGGGAATCAGCCCCAGCATTTT.

This clone occurred a few times. The chain joins TRBV9 to TRBJ2-3; TRBD2 might be the D (6 bases). There are 15 residues in the CDR3. V dropped 3 bases and J dropped 1 base, with 12 bases sitting between them. CDR1 is SGDLS, CDR2 YYNGEE, per germline. In DNA, the CDR3 is TGTGCCAGCAGCGCCGGGAGCGGTGGCACAGATACGCAGTATTTT. It codes for CASSAGSGGTDTQYF.

The V gene is TRBV7-2, the J gene TRBJ2-5; 12 nucleotides align to TRBD1. Trimming at V came to 4 bases and at J to 5 bases, leaving 11 bases not matched to a gene. Germline assignment: CDR1 SGHTA and CDR2 FQGNSA. The CDR3 totals 17 residues. DNA of the CDR3: TGTGCCAGCAGCTCAAGAAGGGACAGGGGGCGCGGGGAGACCCAGTACTTC. Its protein product is CASSSRRDRGRGETQYF.

This clone was found a few times. This chain joins TRBV25-1 and TRBJ2-3, with 9 positions matching TRBD2. The junction had 5 bases not matched to a gene; V was cut back by 5 bases and J by 2 bases. Germline CDR1 reads MGHDK; CDR2 reads SYGVNS. The CDR3 runs 15 residues. The CDR3 loop reads CASSFLAGYTDTQYF. The CDR3, as DNA: TGTGCCAGCAGTTTCCTAGCGGGATACACAGATACGCAGTATTTT.

This clone turned up a few times. Different DNA sequences within this sample yield the same CDR3. This rearrangement joins TRBV7-2 to TRBJ2-5; no clear D gene. This CDR3 has 12 amino acids. Trimming took off 5 bases at V and 0 bases at J, with 4 bases between the two ends. The V gene's germline CDR1 is SGHTA and CDR2 FQGNSA. In nucleotides, the CDR3 is TGTGCCAGCAGCCCGTACCAAGAGACCCAGTACTTC. Protein: CASSPYQETQYF.

The chain carries TRBV25-1 and TRBJ2-7, with D tentatively TRBD2 (5 bases). V lost 4 bases and J 3 bases, leaving 13 bases between the germline ends. This CDR3 comprises 14 residues. Germline lookup yields CDR1 MGHDK and CDR2 SYGVNS. This chain's CDR3 is CASSGIARDYEQYF. The CDR3 nucleotides read TGTGCCAGCAGTGGAATCGCCCGGGACTACGAGCAGTACTTC.

V and J are TRBV9 and TRBJ2-5; D is unclear. CDR1 is SGDLS and CDR2 is YYNGEE in the germline V gene. This CDR3 has 14 amino acids. V was shortened by 0 bases and J by 2 bases, with 8 bases between the two germline ends. CDR3 bases: TGTGCCAGCAGCGTAGCGCCGGATCAAGAGACCCAGTACTTC. Its protein product is CASSVAPDQETQYF.

The CDR3 region is CASSEYSRDPTYF. The CDR3 bases are TGTGCCAGCAGTGAATACAGCCGTGACCCCACTTACTTC. The genes are TRBV25-1 and TRBJ2-5; no clear D. There are 13 residues in the CDR3. CDR1 is MGHDK, CDR2 SYGVNS, per germline. V dropped 0 bases and J dropped 14 bases, with 16 bases sitting between them.

The chain is built from TRBV15 and TRBJ2-4; possibly TRBD1 for D (6 bases). Germline CDR1 reads LNHNV; CDR2 reads YYDKDF (reference sequence). There are 14 residues in the CDR3. The V gene lost 4 bases and the J gene lost 6 bases, with 13 bases spanning the gap. In DNA form, the CDR3 reads TGTGCCACCAGCAACTACAGGGCGGTAAACATTCAGTACTTC. This codes for CATSNYRAVNIQYF.

The chain couples TRBV30 to TRBJ2-7, with 11 bases aligning to TRBD2. V gave up 4 bases and J gave up 3 bases; unmatched junction bases: 14. Per the germline V gene, CDR1 is GTSNPN and CDR2 is SVGIG (reference sequence). This CDR3 is 17 amino acids long. This CDR3 is CAWNALAGGRTNYEQYF. Here the CDR3 DNA reads TGTGCCTGGAACGCCCTAGCGGGAGGCCGAACGAACTACGAGCAGTACTTC.

Written as DNA, the CDR3 is TGCGCCAGCAGCTTCGGACTAGCGGCCGCTTGGGCAGATACGCAGTATTTT. Translating it yields CASSFGLAAAWADTQYF. The genes are TRBV5-1 and TRBJ2-3; 10 bases map to TRBD2. This CDR3 region has 17 residues. From germline, CDR1 is SGHRS and CDR2 YFSETQ. The trim removed 2 bases at V and 4 bases at J, leaving 10 bases unmatched.

This clone was counted a few times. The genes are TRBV4-3 and TRBJ2-1; 7 bases line up with TRBD1. The CDR3 has 16 amino acids. V shed 1 base, J shed 0 bases, and the junction held 3 bases outside the gene matches. Germline CDR1 is LGHNA and CDR2 is YSLEER. As DNA, the CDR3 is TGCGCCAGCAGCCAAGCTTGGGACAGCTCCTACAATGAGCAGTTCTTC. This gives the protein CASSQAWDSSYNEQFF.

The sample holds a few counts of this clone. V is TRBV19 and J is TRBJ2-7; no clear D gene. The germline gives CDR1 LNHDA, CDR2 SQIVND (reference sequence). The CDR3 runs to 12 residues. V lost 6 bases to trimming and J lost 2 bases, with 8 bases between them. The CDR3 DNA reads TGTGCCAGTAGAGGCAGCGCCTACGAGCAGTACTTC. Translating it yields CASRGSAYEQYF.